These 28 T cell receptor beta chains came from one sample sequenced in a study of CD8+CD57+ T cells in acquired aplastic anemia. Patients chosen for sequencing had CD8+CD57+ cells that had expanded, as shown by flow cytometry. Investigators profiled TCR beta VDJ and CDR3 from genomic DNA template. TCRdb re-derived calls from the reads in MiXCR, one entry per CDR3 protein. The table includes hundreds of thousands of distinct CDR3 sequences, almost 50% detected once. The sequenced sample was sorted CD4+, CD8+, or CD8+CD57+ T cells (not recorded which) from PBMCs. The source is a human donor with aplastic anemia.

This chain uses TRBV7-9 with TRBJ2-3; D call uncertain. Germline values: CDR1 SEHNR, CDR2 FQNEAQ (reference sequence). The V end was cut by 1 base, the J end by 0 bases, with 8 bases between. The length of the CDR3 is 15 residues. This CDR3 is CASSLVLTSTDTQYF. CDR3 in DNA: TGTGCCAGCAGCTTAGTCCTGACTAGCACAGATACGCAGTATTTT.

This clonotype was detected many times. The CDR3 region is CASSPGLGGSAYEQYF. The CDR3 region has the DNA TGCGCCAGCAGCCCCGGACTGGGAGGGAGCGCCTACGAGCAGTACTTC. V is TRBV5-1 and J is TRBJ2-7, with 7 bases aligning to TRBD2. The length of the CDR3 is 16 residues. After removal of 4 bases from V and 2 bases from J, the junction contained 12 bases not matched to a gene. Per the germline V gene, CDR1 is SGHRS and CDR2 is YFSETQ.

The table lists this clonotype with many counts. The V gene is TRBV6-5, the J gene TRBJ1-5; 10 nucleotides match TRBD1. Looked up from germline, CDR1 is MNHEY and CDR2 is SVGAGI. The CDR3 is 14 amino acids. The J segment lost 0 bases and the V segment lost 10 bases, leaving 3 bases of the junction unmatched. As DNA, the CDR3 is TGTGCCACCGGGGACAGGGGTAGCAATCAGCCCCAGCATTTT. This encodes CATGDRGSNQPQHF.

This chain uses TRBV6-2 or TRBV6-3 with TRBJ1-5; D is undetermined. The germline CDR1 and CDR2 sequences are MNHEY and SVGEGT. This CDR3 region has 18 residues. The ends were cut back, 4 bases at V and 2 bases at J, with 21 bases in the middle. The DNA for the CDR3 is TGTGCCAGCAGTTTTCGACTCGCGTCTACCGGAGGCAATCAGCCCCAGCATTTT. The encoded protein is CASSFRLASTGGNQPQHF.

In its sample, this clonotype was seen many times. The chain employs TRBV10-2 and TRBJ2-7, with D maybe TRBD1 (5 bases). Per the germline V gene, CDR1 is WSHSY and CDR2 is SAAADI. The CDR3 extends over 15 amino acids. The germline V and J ends were trimmed by 2 bases and 2 bases, with 13 bases remaining between them. CDR3 sequence (DNA): TGCGCCAGCAGTGAGAATTGGGCCAGGGCCTACGAGCAGTACTTC. Protein: CASSENWARAYEQYF.

The chain recombines TRBV20-1 with TRBJ2-4; tentative D call: TRBD2 (5 bases). Trimming stripped 5 bases from V and 1 base from J, with 15 bases between. The CDR3 has 15 amino acids. Per the germline V gene, CDR1 is DFQATT and CDR2 is SNEGSKA (reference sequence). The CDR3 DNA is TGCAGTGCTTCGGACTTGACGGAGGCCAAAAACATTCAGTACTTC. The encoded protein is CSASDLTEAKNIQYF.

This clonotype has only a few counts. The chain links TRBV27 to TRBJ1-3; D ambiguous. Trimming took 6 bases from V and 2 from J, leaving 8 bases between them. The CDR3 is made up of 13 amino acids. Germline V gene data show CDR1 as MNHEY and CDR2 as SMNVEV (reference sequence). The CDR3 loop is CASSMAAGNTIYF. Here the CDR3 DNA reads TGTGCCAGCAGCATGGCGGCTGGAAACACCATATATTTT.

This chain links TRBV19 with TRBJ2-7; tentative D call: TRBD1 (6 bases). The V gene's germline CDR1 is LNHDA and CDR2 SQIVND (reference sequence). This CDR3 has 12 residues. V was clipped by 6 bases and J by 7 bases, with 13 bases between them. The CDR3 DNA reads TGTGCCAGTAGGGTACAGGGAGAAGAGCAGTACTTC. Amino acid sequence: CASRVQGEEQYF.

The chain's CDR3 is CASSLAHWEIQYF. For the CDR3, the DNA is TGTGCCAGCAGCTTAGCGCATTGGGAAATTCAGTACTTC. The J gene is TRBJ2-4, the V gene TRBV9; tentative D call: TRBD2 (5 bases). Per the germline V gene, CDR1 is SGDLS and CDR2 is YYNGEE. The ends were cut back, 4 bases at V and 10 bases at J, with 15 bases in the middle. This CDR3 has 13 residues.

This chain links TRBV7-2 with TRBJ2-5; possibly TRBD1 for D (6 bases). The J call is doubtful: the DNA matches TRBJ2-7 better. This CDR3 is built from 12 residues. Germline V gives CDR1 SGHTA, CDR2 FQGNSA. The CDR3 spells CASSRRTDEQYF. The CDR3 nucleotides read TGTGCCAGCAGCCGCCGGACAGACGAGCAGTACTTC.

This clonotype was seen repeatedly, ten times or more. The J gene is TRBJ2-7, the V gene TRBV5-1; D gene unclear. V was cut by 0 bases and J by 3 bases, with 16 bases left in between. Germline V gives CDR1 SGHRS, CDR2 YFSETQ. The CDR3 is 16 amino acids. The CDR3 nucleotides read TGCGCCAGCAGCTTGGACCCATCTATACGAGGCTACGAGCAGTACTTC. Translating it yields CASSLDPSIRGYEQYF.

A note on this clonotype: A read error may produce the germline difference seen at one junction end. This chain uses TRBV7-8 with TRBJ1-4; the D is unclear. This CDR3 spans 16 amino acids. Germline-derived CDR1 and CDR2 are SGHVS and FQNEAQ. CDR3 DNA sequence: TGCGCCAGCAGCTTTCGTGACCGGAGACCTAATGAAAAACTGTTTTTT. This encodes CASSFRDRRPNEKLFF.

This clonotype has only a few counts. The rearrangement links TRBV7-9 to TRBJ2-7, with D uncertain. The CDR3 totals 12 residues. The germline V and J ends were trimmed by 1 base and 4 bases, with 5 bases remaining between them. CDR1 is SEHNR and CDR2 is FQNEAQ in the germline V gene (reference sequence). The chain's CDR3 is CASSLDQYEQYF. CDR3 sequence (DNA): TGTGCCAGCAGCTTAGACCAGTACGAGCAGTACTTC.

The chain is built from TRBV12-3 or TRBV12-4 and TRBJ2-3, with a weak D call TRBD2 (10 bases). V was pared by 7 bases and J by 1 base, with 18 bases between. The CDR3 spans 16 residues. CDR3 amino acids: CASNRGLAGGTDTQYF. The CDR3 DNA reads as TGTGCCAGCAACAGGGGGCTAGCGGGGGGCACAGATACGCAGTATTTT.

V is TRBV2 and J is TRBJ2-7; possible D gene TRBD2, 7 bases. CDR3 length equals 17 residues. V lost 2 bases to trimming and J lost 4 bases, with 21 bases between them. Germline V gives CDR1 SNHLY, CDR2 FYNNEI. In DNA, the CDR3 is TGTGCCAGCAGTGAATTGGGGGCCTTTGCGGGAGCTTACGAGCAGTACTTC. This codes for CASSELGAFAGAYEQYF.

At least ten counts were recorded for this clonotype. The chain recombines TRBV9 with TRBJ2-7; D gene unclear. CDR3 size: 15 residues. V dropped 5 bases and J dropped 2 bases, with 17 bases sitting between them. CDR1 SGDLS and CDR2 YYNGEE come from the germline V gene. The CDR3 DNA reads TGTGCCAGCAGTGTTGACTCCAACCCCGCCTACGAGCAGTACTTC. Translated: CASSVDSNPAYEQYF.

Notes on this clonotype: The missing conserved phenylalanine or tryptophan at the end of this CDR3 makes a read error likely. The DNA is left out, because the CDR3 cannot be placed on it with certainty; the CDR3 is given as TCRdb lists it. This rearrangement joins TRBV24-1 to TRBJ2-7. Inclusive of both ends, the CDR3 amounts to 8 amino acids. In germline, CDR1 is KGHDR, CDR2 SFDVKD. CDR3 protein: CATSDRRS.

The rearrangement links TRBV29-1 to TRBJ2-3; D is unclear. V lost 7 bases and J lost 3, with 20 bases in between. The CDR3 contains 15 residues. CDR1 and CDR2 from the germline V gene are SQVTM and ANQGSEA. The CDR3 sequence: CSASSLGGFTDTQYF. The CDR3 DNA sequence: TGCAGCGCCAGCAGCTTGGGTGGTTTTACAGATACGCAGTATTTT.

This chain links TRBV4-3 with TRBJ2-1; D gene ambiguous. The V gene lost 3 bases and the J gene lost 0 bases, with 6 bases spanning the gap. The germline gives CDR1 LGHNA, CDR2 YSLEER. This CDR3 has 14 amino acids. This chain's CDR3 is CASSHASSYNEQFF. CDR3 DNA sequence: TGCGCCAGCAGCCATGCGAGCTCCTACAATGAGCAGTTCTTC.

Comment on this clonotype: Compared with germline, one end of the junction differs, possibly owing to a read error. The chain combines TRBV9 with TRBJ1-6; the D is unclear. In germline, CDR1 is SGDLS, CDR2 YYNGEE. This CDR3 has 14 amino acids. This CDR3 is CASSIEAVDSPLHF. CDR3 bases: TGTGCTAGCAGCATAGAGGCAGTCGATTCACCCCTCCACTTT.

This clonotype occurred once. The chain recombines TRBV29-1 with TRBJ2-1; no reliable D call. The CDR3 has 13 residues. CDR1 is SQVTM, CDR2 ANQGSEA, per germline. Deletions cut 5 bases from V and 2 bases from J, with 10 bases between. CDR3 amino acids: CSVPLLTYNEQFF. The CDR3 DNA sequence: TGCAGCGTTCCCCTACTCACCTACAATGAGCAGTTCTTC.

V gene TRBV19 combines with J gene TRBJ1-5; unclear D gene. The CDR3 sequence is 15 residues long. V was clipped by 3 bases and J by 3 bases, with 12 bases between them. Germline values: CDR1 LNHDA, CDR2 SQIVND (reference sequence). This chain's CDR3 is CASSINRIDNQPQHF. The CDR3 nucleotides read TGTGCCAGTAGTATCAATAGGATCGACAATCAGCCCCAGCATTTT.

The chain carries TRBV7-3 and TRBJ1-2; no clear D. V lost 3 bases to trimming and J lost 8 bases, with 13 bases between them. Germline CDR1 reads SGHTA; CDR2 reads FQGTGA. The length of the CDR3 is 13 residues. The DNA for the CDR3 is TGTGCCAGCAGCTTGGTTCCCAGAGGAGGCTACACCTTC. It is translated as CASSLVPRGGYTF.

The chain links TRBV7-9 to TRBJ2-3; the D gene could be TRBD1 or TRBD2 (6 bases each). Germline CDR1 and CDR2: SEHNR and FQNEAQ (reference sequence). The V gene lost 4 bases and the J gene lost 6 bases, with 14 bases spanning the gap. The CDR3 covers 14 residues. As DNA, the CDR3 is TGTGCCAGCAGCTCTGCCGGGGGCGAGGATACGCAGTATTTT. It encodes CASSSAGGEDTQYF.

This clonotype was observed many times. The chain is built from TRBV19 and TRBJ1-1, with a tentative D call TRBD1 (6 bases). In germline, CDR1 is LNHDA, CDR2 SQIVND (reference sequence). Trimming pared 1 base from V and 4 bases from J, leaving 10 bases between. The CDR3 totals 14 residues. The CDR3 protein is CASSIGGARTEAFF. DNA of the CDR3: TGTGCCAGTAGTATAGGGGGGGCTCGCACTGAAGCTTTCTTT.

This clonotype was seen at least ten times. The gene calls are TRBV29-1 and TRBJ2-5; no clear D. Germline assignment: CDR1 SQVTM and CDR2 ANQGSEA. This CDR3 spans 10 amino acids. V was shortened by 2 bases and J by 5 bases, with 3 bases between the two germline ends. CDR3 DNA sequence: TGCAGCGTTGAATTCGAGACCCAGTACTTC. Translating it yields CSVEFETQYF.

The chain employs TRBV9 and TRBJ1-2, with D unclear. The germline CDR1 and CDR2 sequences are SGDLS and YYNGEE. This CDR3 comprises 12 residues. Trimming stripped 5 bases from V and 5 bases from J, with 10 bases between. DNA of the CDR3: TGTGCCAGCAGTGACCCCCTTTATGGCTACACCTTC. Translated, it gives CASSDPLYGYTF.

The V and J genes are TRBV20-1 and TRBJ1-6; D is perhaps TRBD1 (5 bases). The CDR3 is 16 residues long. Germline-derived CDR1 and CDR2 are DFQATT and SNEGSKA (reference sequence). Trimming removed 0 bases at V and 4 bases at J, with 13 bases between. This chain's CDR3 is CSARDGGDTYNSPLHF. CDR3 in DNA: TGCAGTGCTAGAGATGGGGGGGATACATATAATTCACCCCTCCACTTT.